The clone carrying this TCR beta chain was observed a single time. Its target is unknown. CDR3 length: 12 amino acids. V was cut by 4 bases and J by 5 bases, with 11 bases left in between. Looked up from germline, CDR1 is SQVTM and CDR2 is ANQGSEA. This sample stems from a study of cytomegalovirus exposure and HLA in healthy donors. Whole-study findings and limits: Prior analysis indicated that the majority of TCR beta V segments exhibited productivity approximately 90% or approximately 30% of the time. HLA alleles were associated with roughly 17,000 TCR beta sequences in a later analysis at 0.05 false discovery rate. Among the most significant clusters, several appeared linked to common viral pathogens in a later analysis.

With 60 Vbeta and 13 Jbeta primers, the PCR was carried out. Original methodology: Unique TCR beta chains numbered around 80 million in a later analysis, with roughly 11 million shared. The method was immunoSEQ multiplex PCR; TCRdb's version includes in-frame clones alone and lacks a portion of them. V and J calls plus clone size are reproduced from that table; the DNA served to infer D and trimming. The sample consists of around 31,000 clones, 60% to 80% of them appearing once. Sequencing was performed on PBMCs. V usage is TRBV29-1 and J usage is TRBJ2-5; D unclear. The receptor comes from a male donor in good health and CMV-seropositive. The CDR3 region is CSVGASLETQYF. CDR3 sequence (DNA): TGCAGCGTTGGGGCGAGTTTGGAGACCCAGTACTTC. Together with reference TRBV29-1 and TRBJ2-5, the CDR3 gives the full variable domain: SAVISQKPSRDICQRGTSLTIQCQVDSQVTMMFWYRQQPGQSLTLIATANQGSEATYESGFVIDKFPISRPNLTFSTLTVSNMSPEDSSIYLCSVGASLETQYFGPGTRLLVL.